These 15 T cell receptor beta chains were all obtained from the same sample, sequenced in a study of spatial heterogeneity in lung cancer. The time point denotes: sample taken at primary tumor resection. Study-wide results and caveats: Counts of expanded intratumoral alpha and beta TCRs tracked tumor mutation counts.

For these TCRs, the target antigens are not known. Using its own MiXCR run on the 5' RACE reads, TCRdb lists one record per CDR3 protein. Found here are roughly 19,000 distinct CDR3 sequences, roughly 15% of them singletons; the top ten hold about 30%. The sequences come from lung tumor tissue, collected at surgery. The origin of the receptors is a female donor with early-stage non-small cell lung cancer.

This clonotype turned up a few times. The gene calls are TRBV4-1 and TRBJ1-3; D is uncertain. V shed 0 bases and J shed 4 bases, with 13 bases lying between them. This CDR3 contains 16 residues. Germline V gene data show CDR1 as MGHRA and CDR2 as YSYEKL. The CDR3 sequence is CASSQDGKVFGNTIYF. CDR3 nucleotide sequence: TGCGCCAGCAGCCAAGATGGGAAGGTTTTCGGAAACACCATATATTTT.

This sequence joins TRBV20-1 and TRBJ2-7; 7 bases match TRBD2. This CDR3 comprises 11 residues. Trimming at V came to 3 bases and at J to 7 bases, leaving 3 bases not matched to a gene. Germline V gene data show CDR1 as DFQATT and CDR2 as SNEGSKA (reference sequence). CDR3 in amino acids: CSARKAGEQYF. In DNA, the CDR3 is TGCAGTGCTAGGAAAGCGGGGGAGCAGTACTTC.

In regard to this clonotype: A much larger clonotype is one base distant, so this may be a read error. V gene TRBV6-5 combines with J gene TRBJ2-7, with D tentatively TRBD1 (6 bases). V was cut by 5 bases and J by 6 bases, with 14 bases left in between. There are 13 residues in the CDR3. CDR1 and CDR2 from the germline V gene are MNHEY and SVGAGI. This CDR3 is CASSEDRWREQYF. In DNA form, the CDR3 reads TGTGCCAGCAGTGAAGACAGGTGGCGCGAGCAGTACTTC.

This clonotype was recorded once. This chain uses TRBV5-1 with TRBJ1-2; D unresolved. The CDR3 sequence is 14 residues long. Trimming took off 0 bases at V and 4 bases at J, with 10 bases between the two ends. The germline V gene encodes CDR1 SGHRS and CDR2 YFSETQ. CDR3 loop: CASSLAGDFYGYTF. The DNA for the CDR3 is TGCGCCAGCAGCTTGGCCGGGGATTTCTATGGCTACACCTTC.

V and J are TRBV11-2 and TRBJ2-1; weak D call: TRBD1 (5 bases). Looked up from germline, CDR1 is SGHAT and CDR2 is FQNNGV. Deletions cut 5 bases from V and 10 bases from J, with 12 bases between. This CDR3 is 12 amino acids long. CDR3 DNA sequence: TGTGCCAGCAGCCACCAACCAGGGGAGCAGTTCTTC. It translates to CASSHQPGEQFF.

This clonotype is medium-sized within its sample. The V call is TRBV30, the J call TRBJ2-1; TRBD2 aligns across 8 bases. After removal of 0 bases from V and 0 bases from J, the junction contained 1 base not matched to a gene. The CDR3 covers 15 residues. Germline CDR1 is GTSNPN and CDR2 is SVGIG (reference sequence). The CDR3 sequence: CAWSVGTSSYNEQFF. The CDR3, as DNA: TGTGCCTGGAGTGTAGGGACTAGCTCCTACAATGAGCAGTTCTTC.

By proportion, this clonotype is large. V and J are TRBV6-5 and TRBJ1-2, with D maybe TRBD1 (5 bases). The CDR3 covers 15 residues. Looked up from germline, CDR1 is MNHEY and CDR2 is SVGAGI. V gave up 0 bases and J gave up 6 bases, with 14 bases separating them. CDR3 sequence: CASSYSNGGGDGYTF. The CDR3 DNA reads TGTGCCAGCAGTTACTCTAATGGGGGAGGGGATGGCTACACCTTC.

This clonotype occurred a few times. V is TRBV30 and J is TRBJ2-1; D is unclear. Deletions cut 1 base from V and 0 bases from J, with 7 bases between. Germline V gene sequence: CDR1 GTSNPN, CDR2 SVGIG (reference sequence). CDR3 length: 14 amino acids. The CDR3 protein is CAWSGRSSYNEQFF. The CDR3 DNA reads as TGTGCCTGGAGTGGACGTAGCTCCTACAATGAGCAGTTCTTC.

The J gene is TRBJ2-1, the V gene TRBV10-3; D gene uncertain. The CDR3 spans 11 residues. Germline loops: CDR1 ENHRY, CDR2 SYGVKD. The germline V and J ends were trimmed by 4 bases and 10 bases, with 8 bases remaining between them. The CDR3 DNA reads TGTGCCATCAGTGTTGGTCCAGAGCAGTTCTTC. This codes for CAISVGPEQFF.

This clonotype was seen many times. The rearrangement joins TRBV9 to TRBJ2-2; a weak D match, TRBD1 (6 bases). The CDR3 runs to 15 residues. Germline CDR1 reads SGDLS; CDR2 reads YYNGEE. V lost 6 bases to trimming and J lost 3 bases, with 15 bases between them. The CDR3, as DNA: TGTGCCAGCACCCCGGCAGCAGGGGACACCGGGGAGCTGTTTTTT. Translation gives CASTPAAGDTGELFF.

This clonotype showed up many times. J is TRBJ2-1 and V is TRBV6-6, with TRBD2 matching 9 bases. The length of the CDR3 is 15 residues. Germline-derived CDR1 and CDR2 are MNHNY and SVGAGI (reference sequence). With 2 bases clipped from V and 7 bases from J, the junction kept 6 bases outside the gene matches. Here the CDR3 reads CASSYIAGVANEQFF. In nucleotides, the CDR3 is TGTGCCAGCAGTTACATAGCGGGAGTGGCGAATGAGCAGTTCTTC.

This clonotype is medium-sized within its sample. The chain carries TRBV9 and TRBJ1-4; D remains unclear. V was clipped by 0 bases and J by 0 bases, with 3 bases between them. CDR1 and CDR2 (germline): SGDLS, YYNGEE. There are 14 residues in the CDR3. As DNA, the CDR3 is TGTGCCAGCAGCGTAGGGGCAACTAATGAAAAACTGTTTTTT. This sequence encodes CASSVGATNEKLFF.

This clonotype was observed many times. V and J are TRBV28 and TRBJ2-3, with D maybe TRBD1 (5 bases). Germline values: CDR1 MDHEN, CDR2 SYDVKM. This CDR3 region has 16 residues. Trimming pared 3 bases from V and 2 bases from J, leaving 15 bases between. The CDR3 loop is CASSFSGPGATDTQYF. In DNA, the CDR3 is TGTGCCAGCAGTTTCTCTGGGCCTGGGGCCACAGATACGCAGTATTTT.

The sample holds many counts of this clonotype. The CDR3 nucleotides are TGTGCCAGCAGCTTATTCCGGCCCATGGGGACAGGGCGTTCAATCTCCTACGAGCAGTACTTC. This encodes CASSLFRPMGTGRSISYEQYF. The chain couples TRBV11-2 to TRBJ2-7; 9 bases are shared with TRBD1. Germline V CDR1 and CDR2: SGHAT, FQNNGV. The CDR3 has 21 amino acids. The V gene end was trimmed by 2 bases and the J gene end by 0 bases; junction bases not matched to a gene: 20.

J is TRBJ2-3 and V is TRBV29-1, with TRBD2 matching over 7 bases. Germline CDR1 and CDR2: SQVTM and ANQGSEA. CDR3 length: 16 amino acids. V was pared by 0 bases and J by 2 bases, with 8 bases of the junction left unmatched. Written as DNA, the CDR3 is TGCAGCGTTGAAGAAAAGGGGAGGGATACCACAGATACGCAGTATTTT. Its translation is CSVEEKGRDTTDTQYF.